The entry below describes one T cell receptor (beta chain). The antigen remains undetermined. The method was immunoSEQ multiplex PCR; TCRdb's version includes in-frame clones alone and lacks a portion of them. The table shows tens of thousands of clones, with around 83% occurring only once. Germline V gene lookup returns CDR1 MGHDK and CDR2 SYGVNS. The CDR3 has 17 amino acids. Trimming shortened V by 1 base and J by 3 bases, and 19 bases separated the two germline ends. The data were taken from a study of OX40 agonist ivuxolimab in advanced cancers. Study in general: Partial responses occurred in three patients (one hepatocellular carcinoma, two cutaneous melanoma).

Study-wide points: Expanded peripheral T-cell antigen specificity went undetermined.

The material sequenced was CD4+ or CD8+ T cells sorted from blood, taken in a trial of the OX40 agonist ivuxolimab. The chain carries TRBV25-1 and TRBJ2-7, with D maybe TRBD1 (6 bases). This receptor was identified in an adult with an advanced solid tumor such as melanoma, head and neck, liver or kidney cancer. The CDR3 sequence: CASSEWKTGVSFYEQYF. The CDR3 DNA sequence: TGTGCCAGCAGTGAATGGAAGACAGGAGTCAGTTTCTACGAGCAGTACTTC.